What follows describes a single T cell receptor beta chain. Its recognized antigen is unknown. No base quality values were provided; no much bigger clone lies one nucleotide off. The data originate from a study of T-cell reconstitution after alpha-beta-depleted transplantation in children (dated by TCRdb to the mid-2010s). Some background on the complete study: T-cell immune reconstitution after TCRalphabeta/CD19-depleted allogeneic hematopoietic cell transplantation in children was quantitatively tracked in the study by means of TCR repertoire profiling.

Spanning cysteine to phenylalanine, the CDR3 consists of 16 amino acids. The retained sequence is limited to the CDR3, 48 bases, with the frame set at the first base. CDR1 and CDR2 (LNHDA, SQIVND) derive from the germline V gene (reference sequence). Germline trimming amounts to 7 bases on V and 2 bases on J, with 12 as the count of junction bases outside the gene matches. The receptor library was made with PCR. The reads were generated on an Illumina HiSeq 2500. To normalize quantification of the TCRbeta repertoire, the TCR libraries were built with molecular barcoding that relied on unique molecular identifiers. TCRdb reprocessed the public reads (quality trimming at Q25 with fastp, clone calling with MiXCR) and kept in-frame beta chains. Merged by CDR3 protein, the rows form single entries marked with the most common genes and DNA. Counted in this sample were over 550,000 distinct CDR3 sequences; about 10% of them appeared once. The top ten constitute less than 5% of the sample.

This sample comprised PBMCs from the stem cell graft donor, obtained from the stem cell graft. The sequence came from a human donor who donated a stem cell graft to a child with acute myeloid leukemia. The receptor chain draws on TRBV19 and TRBJ2-3; 7 central bases correspond to TRBD2. The DNA reads as follows: TGTGCCAGTAACCGCCGGGCTAGCGGTTCCACAGATACGCAGTATTTT. Its coded protein is CASNRRASGSTDTQYF.